The source of this T cell receptor (beta chain) is a study of cytomegalovirus exposure and HLA in healthy donors. Overall study context: HLA-typed donors were the source of around 85 million unique TCRs held in an early data release. Notes on the study in general: Previous analysis showed most TCR beta V segments were productive about 87% or about 30% of the time. The dataset shows that most TCR sequences were rare, while some public TCRs occurred in many donors. Using a false discovery rate of 0.05, a later analysis showed that around 16,000 TCR beta sequences were associated with HLA alleles.

13 Jbeta primers and 60 Vbeta primers were used for the PCR. Clones were sequenced by immunoSEQ multiplex PCR, and TCRdb holds only the in-frame ones, with some missing. The sample lists 150,000 to 200,000 clones; 75% to 85% were seen once. Only one count was recorded for this clone. Its antigen is unknown. The CDR3 consists of 15 residues. Germline V gene data show CDR1 as SEHNR and CDR2 as FQNEAQ (reference sequence). Between the trimmed V and J ends, which lost 1 base and 4 bases, there was a span of 10 bases. The receptor was derived from a woman younger than 30 in good health and CMV-seropositive. What was sequenced was PBMCs. The chain couples TRBV7-9 to TRBJ1-4; D not certain. The CDR3 reads CASSLGRTLNEKLFF. The CDR3 DNA reads TGTGCCAGCAGCTTAGGTCGGACTCTTAATGAAAAACTGTTTTTT.